Here is one T cell receptor (beta chain) with its context. In the authors' workflow: Estimation of nucleated cell counts was performed using reference gene primer amplification. Assay used: immunoSEQ multiplex PCR; TCRdb lists only in-frame clones, some missing. V and J calls and clone size come straight from that table; D and trimming were deduced from the DNA. Among around 150,000 clones listed, roughly 90% were seen once. These data are taken from a study of blood T cell repertoires in COVID-19. The CDR3 loop spans 15 amino acids. With 0 bases removed from V and 0 bases from J, the gap between germline ends came to 8 bases. Germline V gene sequence: CDR1 LNHNV, CDR2 YYDKDF (reference sequence).

This rearrangement joins TRBV15 to TRBJ1-2, with D perhaps matching TRBD1 (5 bases). Input material: peripheral blood. The origin of this receptor is a man aged 18 to 30 with acute or convalescent COVID-19. The CDR3 protein is CATSRDKGTNYGYTF. DNA of the CDR3: TGTGCCACCAGCAGAGATAAGGGGACTAACTATGGCTACACCTTC. The complete variable domain, with remaining parts taken from reference TRBV15 and TRBJ1-2, reads DAMVIQNPRYQVTQFGKPVTLSCSQTLNHNVMYWYQQKSSQAPKLLFHYYDKDFNNEADTPDNFQSRRPNTSFCFLDIRSPGLGDTAMYLCATSRDKGTNYGYTFGSGTRLTVV.